This record looks at one T cell receptor (beta chain) sequence and its context. Antigen specificity is unknown. With 60 Vbeta and 13 Jbeta primers, the PCR was carried out. TCRdb keeps only in-frame clones here, not all; method: immunoSEQ multiplex PCR. Among some 200,000 clones, 75% to 90% were seen once, and the ten largest hold around 3%. The data originate from a study of cytomegalovirus exposure and HLA in healthy donors. Trimming removed 5 bases at V and 7 bases at J, with 11 bases between. The CDR3 spans 13 residues. Germline lookup yields CDR1 WSHSY and CDR2 SAAADI. Study-level points and caveats: Among immune exposure information, only CMV serostatus was available.

Specimen: PBMCs. The chain has TRBV10-2 and TRBJ2-2; a possible D gene is TRBD1 (6 bases). This clonotype was obtained from a woman aged 50 to 60 in good health and CMV-seropositive. The CDR3 loop reads CASSQGWGGELFF. For the CDR3, the DNA is TGCGCCAGCAGTCAGGGGTGGGGCGGGGAGCTGTTTTTT.